This T cell receptor beta chain appears in the sequencing data of a study of blood T cell repertoires in COVID-19. Study context: COVID-19 samples collected from the United States, Italy and Spain covered acute and convalescent phases. Sources were T cells, B-cell-depleted T cells, or PBMCs; the material itself was cDNA or gDNA.

In the authors' methods: Cell counts per sample came from amplifying reference gene primers. The table came from immunoSEQ multiplex PCR; TCRdb's copy has only in-frame clones and leaves some out. V, J and clone size derive from that table, while D and trimming were established from the DNA sequence. This sample has approximately 85,000 clones, with more than 80% found just once. Germline lookup yields CDR1 LGHNA and CDR2 YNFKEQ. Trimming cost V 2 bases and J 6 bases; bases outside gene matches: 6. This CDR3 has 15 amino acids. The clonotype comes from a human donor in a cohort sampled during active COVID-19. The V gene is TRBV4-2, the J gene TRBJ1-4, with TRBD1 matching over 7 bases. The sequenced sample was peripheral blood. For the CDR3, the DNA is TGTGCCAGCAGCCAACCCGGGGACAGTCATGAAAAACTGTTTTTT. Translation: CASSQPGDSHEKLFF.